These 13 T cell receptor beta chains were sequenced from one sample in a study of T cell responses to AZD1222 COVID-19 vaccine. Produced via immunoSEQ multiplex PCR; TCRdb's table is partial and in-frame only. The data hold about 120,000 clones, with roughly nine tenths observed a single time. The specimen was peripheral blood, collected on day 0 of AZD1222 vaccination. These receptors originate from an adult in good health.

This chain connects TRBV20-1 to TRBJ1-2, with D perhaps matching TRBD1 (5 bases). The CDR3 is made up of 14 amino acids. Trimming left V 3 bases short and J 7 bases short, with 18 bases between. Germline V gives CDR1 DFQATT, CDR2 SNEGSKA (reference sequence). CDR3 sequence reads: CSASTGTGVGGYTF. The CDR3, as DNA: TGCAGTGCTAGTACCGGGACCGGCGTCGGTGGCTACACCTTC.

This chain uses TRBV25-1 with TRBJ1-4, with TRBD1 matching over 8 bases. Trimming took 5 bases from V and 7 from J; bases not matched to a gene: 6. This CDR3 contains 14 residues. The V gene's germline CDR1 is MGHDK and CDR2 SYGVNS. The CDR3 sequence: CASSSGTGFEKLFF. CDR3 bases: TGTGCCAGCAGTTCCGGGACAGGCTTTGAAAAACTGTTTTTT.

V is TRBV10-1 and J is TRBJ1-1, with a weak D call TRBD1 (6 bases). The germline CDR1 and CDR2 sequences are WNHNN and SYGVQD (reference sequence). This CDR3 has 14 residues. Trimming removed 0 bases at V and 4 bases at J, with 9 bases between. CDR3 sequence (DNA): TGCGCCAGCAGTGAGTCGATACAGGGCACTGAAGCTTTCTTT. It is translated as CASSESIQGTEAFF.

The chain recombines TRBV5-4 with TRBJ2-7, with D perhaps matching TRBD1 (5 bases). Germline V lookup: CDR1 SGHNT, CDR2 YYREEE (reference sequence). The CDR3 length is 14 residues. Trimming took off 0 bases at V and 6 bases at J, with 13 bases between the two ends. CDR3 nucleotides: TGTGCCAGCAGCTTGGCCGGCAGGGTAGTCGAGCAGTACGTC. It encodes CASSLAGRVVEQYV.

Here the CDR3 reads CASSLAGEPLLNTEAFF. The CDR3 nucleotides read TGTGCCAGCAGCTTGGCAGGGGAACCCCTCTTGAACACTGAAGCTTTCTTT. This sequence joins TRBV5-4 and TRBJ1-1; TRBD1 might be the D (6 bases). CDR1 and CDR2 (germline): SGHNT, YYREEE (reference sequence). The CDR3 covers 17 residues. Trimming removed 0 bases from V and 0 bases from J, with 15 bases in between.

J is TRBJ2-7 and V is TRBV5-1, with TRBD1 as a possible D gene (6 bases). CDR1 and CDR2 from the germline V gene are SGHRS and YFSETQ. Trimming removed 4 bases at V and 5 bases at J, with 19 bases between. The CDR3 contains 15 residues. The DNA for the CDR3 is TGCGCCAGCAGCCTTGAACCCACAGGGACCAACGAGCAGTACGTC. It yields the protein CASSLEPTGTNEQYV.

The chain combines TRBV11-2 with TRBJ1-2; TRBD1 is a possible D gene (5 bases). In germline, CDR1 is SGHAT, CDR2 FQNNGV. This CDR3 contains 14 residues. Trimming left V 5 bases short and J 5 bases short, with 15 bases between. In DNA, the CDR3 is TGTGCCAGCAGCCCCTGGACAAGGATTTATGGCTACACCTTC. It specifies CASSPWTRIYGYTF.

CDR3: CASSRPEDMNTEAFF. CDR3 coding DNA: TGCGCCAGCAGCCGCCCGGAAGACATGAACACTGAAGCTTTCTTT. The rearrangement links TRBV5-1 to TRBJ1-1, with unresolved D. The CDR3 is 15 amino acids. Germline loops: CDR1 SGHRS, CDR2 YFSETQ. The germline V and J ends were trimmed by 4 bases and 0 bases, with 13 bases remaining between them.

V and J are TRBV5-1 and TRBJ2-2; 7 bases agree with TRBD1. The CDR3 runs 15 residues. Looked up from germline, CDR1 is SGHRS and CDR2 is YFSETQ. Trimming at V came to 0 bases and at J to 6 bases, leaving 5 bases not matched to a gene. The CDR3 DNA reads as TGCGCCAGCAGCTTGGTACAGGGGATGGCCGGGGAGCTGTTTTTT. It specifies CASSLVQGMAGELFF.

The CDR3, as DNA: TGTGCCAGTAGTACCCAGTTGGGGCCCCAGCATTTT. This gives the protein CASSTQLGPQHF. The chain is built from TRBV19 and TRBJ1-5, with D hard to call. This CDR3 is built from 12 residues. Germline CDR1 reads LNHDA; CDR2 reads SQIVND (reference sequence). V dropped 4 bases and J dropped 9 bases, with 10 bases sitting between them.

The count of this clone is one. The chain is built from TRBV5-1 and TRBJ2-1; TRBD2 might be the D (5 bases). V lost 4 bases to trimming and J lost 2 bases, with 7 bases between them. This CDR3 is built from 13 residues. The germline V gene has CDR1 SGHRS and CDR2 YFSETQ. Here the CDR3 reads CASSAGAYNEQFF. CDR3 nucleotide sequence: TGCGCCAGCAGCGCGGGCGCCTACAATGAGCAGTTCTTC. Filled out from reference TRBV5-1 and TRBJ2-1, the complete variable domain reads KAGVTQTPRYLIKTRGQQVTLSCSPISGHRSVSWYQQTPGQGLQFLFEYFSETQRNKGNFPGRFSGRQFSNSRSEMNVSTLELGDSALYLCASSAGAYNEQFFGPGTRLTVL.

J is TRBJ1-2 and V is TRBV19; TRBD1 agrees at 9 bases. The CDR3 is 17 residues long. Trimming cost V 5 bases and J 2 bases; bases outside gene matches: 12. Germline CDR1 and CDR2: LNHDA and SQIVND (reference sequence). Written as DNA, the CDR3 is TGTGCCAGTAGTCCCCAATCCGGGACAGGGTTAAACTATGGCTACACCTTC. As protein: CASSPQSGTGLNYGYTF.

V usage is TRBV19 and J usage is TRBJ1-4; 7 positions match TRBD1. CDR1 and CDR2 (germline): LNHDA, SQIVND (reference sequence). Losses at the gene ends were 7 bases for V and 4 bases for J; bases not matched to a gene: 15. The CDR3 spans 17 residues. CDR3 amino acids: CASTDRKLGTDNEKLFF. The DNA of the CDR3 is TGTGCCAGTACGGACCGAAAGTTGGGGACAGATAATGAAAAACTGTTTTTT.